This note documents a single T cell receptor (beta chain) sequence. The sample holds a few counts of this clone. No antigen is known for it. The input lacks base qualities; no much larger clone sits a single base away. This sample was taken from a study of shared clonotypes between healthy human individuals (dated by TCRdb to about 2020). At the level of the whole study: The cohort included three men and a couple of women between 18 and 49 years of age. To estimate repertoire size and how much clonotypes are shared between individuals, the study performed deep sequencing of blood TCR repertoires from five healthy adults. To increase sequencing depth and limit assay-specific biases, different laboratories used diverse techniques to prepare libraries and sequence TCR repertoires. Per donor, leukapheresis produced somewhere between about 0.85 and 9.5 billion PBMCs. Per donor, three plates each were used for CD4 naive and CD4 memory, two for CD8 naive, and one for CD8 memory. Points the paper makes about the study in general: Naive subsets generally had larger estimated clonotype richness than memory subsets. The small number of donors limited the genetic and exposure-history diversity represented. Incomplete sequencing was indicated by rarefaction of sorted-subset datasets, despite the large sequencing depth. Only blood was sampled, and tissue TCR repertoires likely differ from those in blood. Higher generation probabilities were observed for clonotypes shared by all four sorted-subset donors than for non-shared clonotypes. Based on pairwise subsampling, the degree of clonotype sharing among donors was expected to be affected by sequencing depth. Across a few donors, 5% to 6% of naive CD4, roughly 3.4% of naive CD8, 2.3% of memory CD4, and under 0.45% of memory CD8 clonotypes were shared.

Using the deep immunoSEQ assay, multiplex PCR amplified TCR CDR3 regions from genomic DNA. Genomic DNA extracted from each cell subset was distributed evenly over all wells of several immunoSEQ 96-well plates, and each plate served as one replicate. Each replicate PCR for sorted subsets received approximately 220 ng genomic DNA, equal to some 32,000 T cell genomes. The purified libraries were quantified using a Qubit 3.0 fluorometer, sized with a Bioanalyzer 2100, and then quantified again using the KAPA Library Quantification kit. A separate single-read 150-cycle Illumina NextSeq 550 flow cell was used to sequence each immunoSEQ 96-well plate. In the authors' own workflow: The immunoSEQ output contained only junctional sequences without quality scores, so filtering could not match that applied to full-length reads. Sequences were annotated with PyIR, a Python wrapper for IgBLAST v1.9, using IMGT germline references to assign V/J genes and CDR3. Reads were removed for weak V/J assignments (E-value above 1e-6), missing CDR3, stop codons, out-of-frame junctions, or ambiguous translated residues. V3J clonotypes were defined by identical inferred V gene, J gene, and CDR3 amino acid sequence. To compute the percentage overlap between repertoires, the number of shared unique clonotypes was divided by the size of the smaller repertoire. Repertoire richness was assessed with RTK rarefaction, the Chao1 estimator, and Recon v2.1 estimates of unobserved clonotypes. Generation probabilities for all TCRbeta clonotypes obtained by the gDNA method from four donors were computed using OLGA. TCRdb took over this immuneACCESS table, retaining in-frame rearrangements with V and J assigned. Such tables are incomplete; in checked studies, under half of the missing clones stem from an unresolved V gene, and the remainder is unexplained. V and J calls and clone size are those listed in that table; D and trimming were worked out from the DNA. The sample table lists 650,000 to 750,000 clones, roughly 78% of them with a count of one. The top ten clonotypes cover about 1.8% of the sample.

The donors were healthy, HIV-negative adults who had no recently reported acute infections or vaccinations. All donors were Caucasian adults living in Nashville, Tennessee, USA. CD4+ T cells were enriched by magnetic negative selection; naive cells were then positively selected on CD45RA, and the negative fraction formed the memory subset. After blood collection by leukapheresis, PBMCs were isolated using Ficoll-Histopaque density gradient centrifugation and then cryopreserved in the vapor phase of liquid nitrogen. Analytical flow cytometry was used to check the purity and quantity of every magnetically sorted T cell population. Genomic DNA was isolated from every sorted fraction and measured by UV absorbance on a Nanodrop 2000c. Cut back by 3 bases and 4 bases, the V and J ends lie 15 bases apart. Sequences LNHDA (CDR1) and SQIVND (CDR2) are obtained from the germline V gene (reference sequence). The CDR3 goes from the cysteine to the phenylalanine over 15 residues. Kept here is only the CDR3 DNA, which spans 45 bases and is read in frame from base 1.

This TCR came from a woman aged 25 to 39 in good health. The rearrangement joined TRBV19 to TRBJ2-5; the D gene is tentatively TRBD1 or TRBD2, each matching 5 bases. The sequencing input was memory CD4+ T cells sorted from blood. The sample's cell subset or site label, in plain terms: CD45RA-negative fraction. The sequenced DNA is TGTGCCAGTAGTATCGGGGCCGAAGTGGGAGAGACCCAGTACTTC. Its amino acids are CASSIGAEVGETQYF.